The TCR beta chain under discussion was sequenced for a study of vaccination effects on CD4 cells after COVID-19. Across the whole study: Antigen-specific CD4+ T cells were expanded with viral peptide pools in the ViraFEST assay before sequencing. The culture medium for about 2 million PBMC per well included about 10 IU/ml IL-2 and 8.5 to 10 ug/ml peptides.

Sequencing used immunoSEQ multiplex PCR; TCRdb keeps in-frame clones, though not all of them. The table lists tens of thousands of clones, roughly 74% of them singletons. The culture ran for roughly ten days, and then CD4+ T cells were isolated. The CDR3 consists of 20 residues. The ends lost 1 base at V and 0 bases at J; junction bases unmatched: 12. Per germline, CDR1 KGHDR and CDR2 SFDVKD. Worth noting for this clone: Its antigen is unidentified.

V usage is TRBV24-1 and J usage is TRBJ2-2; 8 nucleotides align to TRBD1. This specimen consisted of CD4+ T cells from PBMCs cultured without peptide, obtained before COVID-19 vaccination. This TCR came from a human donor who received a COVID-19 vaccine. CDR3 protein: CATSDFTSPSGQANTGELFF. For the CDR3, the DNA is TGTGCCACCAGTGATTTCACCTCTCCCTCGGGACAGGCGAACACCGGGGAGCTGTTTTTT.